This is a list of T cell receptor beta chains from one sample in a study of T cells in Graves' hyperthyroidism and ophthalmopathy. TCRdb redid the calling of the multiplex PCR reads with MiXCR, one entry per CDR3 protein. In the table there are fewer than 600,000 distinct CDR3 sequences, 13% to 15% of which are singletons. The sequencing input was blood. These receptors were taken from a woman younger than 30 with Graves' hyperthyroidism. Each CDR3 is given with its conserved first and last residue. Fields, in order: J gene, V gene, CDR3 protein.

j_call: TRBJ1-2
v_call: TRBV29-1
cdr3_aa: CSVETYLYGYTF

j_call: TRBJ2-3
v_call: TRBV27
cdr3_aa: CASSLGWAGSTDTQYF

j_call: TRBJ1-2
v_call: TRBV9
cdr3_aa: CASSVGGGQDFYGYTF

j_call: TRBJ2-3
v_call: TRBV9
cdr3_aa: CASGGTGRADTQYF

j_call: TRBJ1-2
v_call: TRBV12-3/TRBV12-4
cdr3_aa: CASSLTGPDGYTF

j_call: TRBJ2-1
v_call: TRBV10-3
cdr3_aa: CAISESGGQSYNEQFF

j_call: TRBJ2-1
v_call: TRBV4-1
cdr3_aa: CASSLRDFSSYNEQFF

j_call: TRBJ2-7
v_call: TRBV20-1
cdr3_aa: CSARDLTGSGEQYF

j_call: TRBJ1-5
v_call: TRBV20-1
cdr3_aa: CSASVVNQPQHF

j_call: TRBJ1-1
v_call: TRBV20-1
cdr3_aa: CSAAGLGNTEAFF

j_call: TRBJ1-2
v_call: TRBV4-2
cdr3_aa: CASSQFYGYTF

j_call: TRBJ2-7
v_call: TRBV12-3/TRBV12-4
cdr3_aa: CASSYSYEQYF

j_call: TRBJ2-1
v_call: TRBV6-2/TRBV6-3
cdr3_aa: CASSYEGTGASNEQFF

j_call: TRBJ2-3
v_call: TRBV19
cdr3_aa: CASSVSGKTDTQYF

j_call: TRBJ2-2
v_call: TRBV15
cdr3_aa: CATSRTENTGELFF

j_call: TRBJ2-2
v_call: TRBV5-1
cdr3_aa: CASSLPTGLNTGELFF

j_call: TRBJ2-2
v_call: TRBV10-3
cdr3_aa: CAISDPGQNTGELFF

j_call: TRBJ2-1
v_call: TRBV10-1
cdr3_aa: CARLGTEGSNEQFF

j_call: TRBJ2-1
v_call: TRBV2
cdr3_aa: CASRLTSGGYNEQFF

j_call: TRBJ2-1
v_call: TRBV29-1
cdr3_aa: CSVGLALNEQFF

j_call: TRBJ2-4
v_call: TRBV6-1
cdr3_aa: CASSVSGGMTKNIQYF

j_call: TRBJ1-1
v_call: TRBV30
cdr3_aa: CAWSEGAEAFF

j_call: TRBJ2-2
v_call: TRBV6-1
cdr3_aa: CASSTGDRINTGELFF

j_call: TRBJ2-1
v_call: TRBV24-1
cdr3_aa: CATSDADRDPYNEQFF

j_call: TRBJ2-1
v_call: TRBV28
cdr3_aa: CASSFLSVNGNEQFF

j_call: TRBJ1-2
v_call: TRBV6-1
cdr3_aa: CASRPGTGEMMGYTF

j_call: TRBJ2-7
v_call: TRBV28
cdr3_aa: CASKQRMGQAYEQYF

j_call: TRBJ2-2
v_call: TRBV30
cdr3_aa: CAWATGTNGPGELFF

j_call: TRBJ2-1
v_call: TRBV25-1
cdr3_aa: CASSEETGNSYNEQFF

j_call: TRBJ2-7
v_call: TRBV5-1
cdr3_aa: CASRPRQGADEQYF

j_call: TRBJ1-1
v_call: TRBV19
cdr3_aa: CASSIHEAGRGWTEAFF

j_call: TRBJ2-3
v_call: TRBV12-3/TRBV12-4
cdr3_aa: CASTGGIDTQYF

j_call: TRBJ2-7
v_call: TRBV5-1
cdr3_aa: CASSSGLAPEQYF

j_call: TRBJ2-3
v_call: TRBV18
cdr3_aa: CASSPRVGDTQYF

j_call: TRBJ2-2
v_call: TRBV19
cdr3_aa: CASSSRTGPFANTGELFF

j_call: TRBJ2-2
v_call: TRBV5-6
cdr3_aa: CASTARGTGLTGELFF

j_call: TRBJ2-1
v_call: TRBV11-3
cdr3_aa: CASSLAGVAGYNEQFF

j_call: TRBJ1-2
v_call: TRBV6-1
cdr3_aa: CASSSTSPGQGSYTF

j_call: TRBJ2-6
v_call: TRBV2
cdr3_aa: CASSPFRSSGANVLTF

j_call: TRBJ2-5
v_call: TRBV12-3/TRBV12-4
cdr3_aa: CASSFSQHQETQYF

j_call: TRBJ2-1
v_call: TRBV11-2
cdr3_aa: CASSLTSAHRGNEQFF

j_call: TRBJ2-1
v_call: TRBV20-1
cdr3_aa: CSASREGLNEQFF

j_call: TRBJ2-2
v_call: TRBV12-3/TRBV12-4
cdr3_aa: CASSLGGALNTGELFF

j_call: TRBJ1-6
v_call: TRBV4-1
cdr3_aa: CASSDDPDFPDSPLHF

j_call: TRBJ2-3
v_call: TRBV7-6
cdr3_aa: CASSLGGRGTDTQYF